Detailed here is one T cell receptor (beta chain). Its antigen is unknown. This entry comes from a study of lymphopenia after photon versus proton radiotherapy. Study-wide results and caveats: Photon-treated patients lost naive T cells and TCR diversity; proton-treated stayed stable. A bigger post-nadir fall in TCR diversity correlated inversely with survival time in deceased patients. Oligoclonal CD8+ Temra expansion after nadir drove photon patients' diversity drop. Only patients who died were analyzed for survival; proton advantage is unproven.

Method: immunoSEQ multiplex PCR; TCRdb's copy keeps in-frame clones and lacks some. The table includes more than 25,000 clones, over 80% detected once. This clonotype was sampled from a woman in her forties or fifties with pancreatic cancer. Sequenced material: peripheral blood, taken from a patient treated with photon-based radiotherapy.

CDR3 sequence reads: CASSPIPRSWGSTDTQYF. Here the CDR3 DNA reads TGTGCCAGCTCACCCATCCCGCGGTCCTGGGGTAGCACAGATACGCAGTATTTT. V gene TRBV18 combines with J gene TRBJ2-3, with D unresolved. The CDR3 length is 18 residues. Trimming removed 3 bases at V and 0 bases at J, with 19 bases between. CDR1 and CDR2 (germline): KGHSH, LQKENI.